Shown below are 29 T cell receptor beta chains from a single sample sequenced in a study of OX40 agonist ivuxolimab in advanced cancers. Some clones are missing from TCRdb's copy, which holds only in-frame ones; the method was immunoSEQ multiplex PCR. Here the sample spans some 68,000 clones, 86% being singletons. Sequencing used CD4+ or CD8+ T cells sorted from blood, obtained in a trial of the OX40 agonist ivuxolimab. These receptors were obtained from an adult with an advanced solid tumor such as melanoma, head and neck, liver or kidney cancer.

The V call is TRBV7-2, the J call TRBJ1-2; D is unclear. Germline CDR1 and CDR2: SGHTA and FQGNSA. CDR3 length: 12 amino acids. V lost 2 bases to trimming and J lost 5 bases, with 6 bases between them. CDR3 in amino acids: CASSLSGYGYTF. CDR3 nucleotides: TGTGCCAGCAGCTTATCGGGGTATGGCTACACCTTC.

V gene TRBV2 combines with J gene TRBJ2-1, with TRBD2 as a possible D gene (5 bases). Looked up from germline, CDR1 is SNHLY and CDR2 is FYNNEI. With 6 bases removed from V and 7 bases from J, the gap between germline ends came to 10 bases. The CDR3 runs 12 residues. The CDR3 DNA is TGTGCCAGCAGCCAGGACTTGAATGAGCAGTTCTTC. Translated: CASSQDLNEQFF.

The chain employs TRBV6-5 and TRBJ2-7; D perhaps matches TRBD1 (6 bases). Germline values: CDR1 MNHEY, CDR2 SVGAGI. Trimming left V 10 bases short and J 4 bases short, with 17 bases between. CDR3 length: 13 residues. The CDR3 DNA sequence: TGTGCCACCTTGGGGGCCGGGGTATACGAGCAGTACTTC. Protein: CATLGAGVYEQYF.

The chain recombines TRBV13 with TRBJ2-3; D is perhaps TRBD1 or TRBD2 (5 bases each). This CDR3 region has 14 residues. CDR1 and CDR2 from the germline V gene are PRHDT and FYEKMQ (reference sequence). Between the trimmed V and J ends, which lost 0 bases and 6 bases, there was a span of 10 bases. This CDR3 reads CASSLGGTKDTQYF. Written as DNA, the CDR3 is TGTGCCAGCAGCTTAGGTGGGACGAAGGATACGCAGTATTTT.

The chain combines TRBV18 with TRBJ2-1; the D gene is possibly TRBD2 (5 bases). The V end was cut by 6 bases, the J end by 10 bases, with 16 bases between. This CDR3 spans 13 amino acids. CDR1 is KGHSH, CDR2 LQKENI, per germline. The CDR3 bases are TGTGCCAGCTCCCTTGACTCCACTAGGGAGCAGTTCTTC. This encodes CASSLDSTREQFF.

CDR3 DNA sequence: TGTGCCAGCAGCCAAGAAGGAAGAGGGAACATTCAGTACTTC. As protein: CASSQEGRGNIQYF. The gene calls are TRBV4-2 and TRBJ2-4; the D gene is possibly TRBD2 (5 bases). Trimming shortened V by 0 bases and J by 7 bases, and 10 bases separated the two germline ends. CDR3 length: 14 residues. Germline assignment: CDR1 LGHNA and CDR2 YNFKEQ.

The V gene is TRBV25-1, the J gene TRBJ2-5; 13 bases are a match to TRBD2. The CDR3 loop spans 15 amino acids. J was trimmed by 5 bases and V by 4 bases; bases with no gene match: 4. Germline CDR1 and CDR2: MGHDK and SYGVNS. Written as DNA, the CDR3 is TGTGCCAGCAGTGCCGGGACTAGCGGGATCGAGACCCAGTACTTC. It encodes CASSAGTSGIETQYF.

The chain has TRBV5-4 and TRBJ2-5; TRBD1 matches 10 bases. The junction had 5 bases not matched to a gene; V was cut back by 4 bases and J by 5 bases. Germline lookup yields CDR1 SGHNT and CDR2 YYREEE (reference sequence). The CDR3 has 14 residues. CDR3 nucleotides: TGTGCCAGCAGCCGGGACAGGGGTATTGAGACCCAGTACTTC. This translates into CASSRDRGIETQYF.

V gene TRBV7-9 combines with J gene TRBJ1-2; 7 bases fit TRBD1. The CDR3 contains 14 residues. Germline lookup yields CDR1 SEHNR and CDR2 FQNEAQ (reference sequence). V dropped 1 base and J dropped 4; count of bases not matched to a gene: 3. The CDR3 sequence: CASSLEGGAYGYTF. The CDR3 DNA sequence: TGTGCCAGCAGCTTAGAAGGGGGCGCCTATGGCTACACCTTC.

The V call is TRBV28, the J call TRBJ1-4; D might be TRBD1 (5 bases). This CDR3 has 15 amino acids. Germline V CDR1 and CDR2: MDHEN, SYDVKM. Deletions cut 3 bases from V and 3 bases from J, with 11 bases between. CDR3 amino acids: CASSLGGPSNEKLFF. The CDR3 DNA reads TGTGCCAGCAGTTTGGGGGGACCTTCTAATGAAAAACTGTTTTTT.

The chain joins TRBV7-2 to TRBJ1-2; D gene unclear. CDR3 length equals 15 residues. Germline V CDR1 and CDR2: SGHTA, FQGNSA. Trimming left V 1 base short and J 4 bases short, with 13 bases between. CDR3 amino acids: CASSLGSYDTYGYTF. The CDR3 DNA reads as TGTGCCAGCAGCTTAGGGAGCTATGATACCTATGGCTACACCTTC.

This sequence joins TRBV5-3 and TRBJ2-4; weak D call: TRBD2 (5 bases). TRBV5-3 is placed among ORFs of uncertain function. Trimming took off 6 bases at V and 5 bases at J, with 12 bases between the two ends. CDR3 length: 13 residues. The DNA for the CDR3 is TGTGCCAGAACCACCGGGAACGAAAACATTCAGTACTTC. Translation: CARTTGNENIQYF.

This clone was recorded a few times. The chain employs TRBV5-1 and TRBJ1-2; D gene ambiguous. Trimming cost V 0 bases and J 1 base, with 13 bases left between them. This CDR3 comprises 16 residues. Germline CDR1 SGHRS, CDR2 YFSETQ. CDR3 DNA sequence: TGCGCCAGCAGCTTGGACCCGGGAGGTTTTAACTATGGCTACACCTTC. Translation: CASSLDPGGFNYGYTF.

The CDR3 protein is CASSEGTSGNTQYF. The CDR3 DNA reads TGCGCCAGCAGCGAGGGGACTAGCGGAAATACGCAGTATTTT. This chain uses TRBV5-1 with TRBJ2-3, with 11 bases matching TRBD2. This CDR3 region has 14 residues. Germline-derived CDR1 and CDR2 are SGHRS and YFSETQ. Trimming removed 4 bases from V and 7 bases from J; junction bases left unmatched: 5.

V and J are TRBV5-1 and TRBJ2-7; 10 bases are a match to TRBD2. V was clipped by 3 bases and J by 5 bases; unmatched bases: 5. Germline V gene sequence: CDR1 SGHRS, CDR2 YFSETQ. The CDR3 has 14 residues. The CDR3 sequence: CASSSGLAYHEQYF. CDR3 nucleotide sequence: TGCGCCAGCAGCTCGGGACTAGCGTACCACGAGCAGTACTTC.

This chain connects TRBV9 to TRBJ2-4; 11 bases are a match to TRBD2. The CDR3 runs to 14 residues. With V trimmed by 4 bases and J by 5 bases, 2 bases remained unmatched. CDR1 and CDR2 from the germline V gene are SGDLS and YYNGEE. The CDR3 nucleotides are TGTGCCAGCAGCCCGGGACTAGCGGAAAACATTCAGTACTTC. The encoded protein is CASSPGLAENIQYF.

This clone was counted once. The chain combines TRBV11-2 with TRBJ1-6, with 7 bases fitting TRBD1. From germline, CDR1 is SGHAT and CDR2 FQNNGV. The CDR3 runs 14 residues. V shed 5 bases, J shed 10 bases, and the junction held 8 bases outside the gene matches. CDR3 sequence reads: CASSPDRVRSPLHF. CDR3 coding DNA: TGTGCCAGCAGCCCCGACAGGGTGCGGTCACCCCTCCACTTT.

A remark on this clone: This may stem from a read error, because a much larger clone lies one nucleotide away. CDR3 region: CASSLERETQYF. CDR3 bases: TGTGCCAGCAGCTTAGAACGGGAGACCCAGTACTTC. V and J are TRBV11-2 and TRBJ2-5; D is unresolved. Germline lookup yields CDR1 SGHAT and CDR2 FQNNGV. V was pared by 0 bases and J by 5 bases, with 4 bases between. This CDR3 region has 12 residues.

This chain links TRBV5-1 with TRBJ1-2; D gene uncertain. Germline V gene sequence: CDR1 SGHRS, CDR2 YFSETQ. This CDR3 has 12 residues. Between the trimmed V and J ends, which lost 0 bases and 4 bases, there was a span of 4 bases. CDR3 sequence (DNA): TGCGCCAGCAGCTTGGACGGCTATGGCTACACCTTC. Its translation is CASSLDGYGYTF.

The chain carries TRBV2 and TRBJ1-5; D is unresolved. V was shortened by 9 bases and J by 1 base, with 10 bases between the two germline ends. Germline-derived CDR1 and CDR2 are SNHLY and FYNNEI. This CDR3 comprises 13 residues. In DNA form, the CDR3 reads TGTGCCAGTGGAGCAGAAAGCAATCAGCCCCAGCATTTT. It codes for CASGAESNQPQHF.

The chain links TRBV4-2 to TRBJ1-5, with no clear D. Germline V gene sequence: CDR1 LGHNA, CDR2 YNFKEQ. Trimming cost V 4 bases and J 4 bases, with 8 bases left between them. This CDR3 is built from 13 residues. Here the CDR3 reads CASSPGRNQPQHF. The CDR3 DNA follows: TGTGCCAGCAGCCCGGGCCGGAATCAGCCCCAGCATTTT.

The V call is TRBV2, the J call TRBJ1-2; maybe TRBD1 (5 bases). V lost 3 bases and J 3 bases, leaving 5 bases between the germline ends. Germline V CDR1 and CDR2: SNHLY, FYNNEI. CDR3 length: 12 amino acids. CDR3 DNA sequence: TGTGCCAGCAGTGAGGGGGACTATGGCTACACCTTC. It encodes CASSEGDYGYTF. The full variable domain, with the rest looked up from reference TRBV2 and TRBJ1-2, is EPEVTQTPSHQVTQMGQEVILRCVPISNHLYFYWYRQILGQKVEFLVSFYNNEISEKSEIFDDQFSVERPDGSNFTLKIRSTKLEDSAMYFCASSEGDYGYTFGSGTRLTVV.

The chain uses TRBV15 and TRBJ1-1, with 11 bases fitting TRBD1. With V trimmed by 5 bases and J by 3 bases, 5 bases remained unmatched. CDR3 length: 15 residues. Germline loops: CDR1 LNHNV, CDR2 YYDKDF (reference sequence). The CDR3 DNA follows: TGTGCCACCAGCCCTGGACAGGGGGCGCACACTGAAGCTTTCTTT. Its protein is CATSPGQGAHTEAFF. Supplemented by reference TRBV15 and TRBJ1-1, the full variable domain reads DAMVIQNPRYQVTQFGKPVTLSCSQTLNHNVMYWYQQKSSQAPKLLFHYYDKDFNNEADTPDNFQSRRPNTSFCFLDIRSPGLGDTAMYLCATSPGQGAHTEAFFGQGTRLTVV.

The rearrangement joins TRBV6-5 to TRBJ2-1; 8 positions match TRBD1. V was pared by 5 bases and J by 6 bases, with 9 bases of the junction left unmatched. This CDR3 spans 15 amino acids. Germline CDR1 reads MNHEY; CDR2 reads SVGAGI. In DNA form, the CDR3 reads TGTGCCAGCAGTGCAGTGCAGGGGGCGTTCAATGAGCAGTTCTTC. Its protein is CASSAVQGAFNEQFF.

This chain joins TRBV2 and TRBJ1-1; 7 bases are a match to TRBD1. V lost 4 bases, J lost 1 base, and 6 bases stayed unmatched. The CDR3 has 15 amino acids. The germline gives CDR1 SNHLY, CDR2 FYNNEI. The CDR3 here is CASSGQGGRNTEAFF. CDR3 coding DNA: TGTGCCAGCAGTGGACAGGGAGGGAGGAACACTGAAGCTTTCTTT. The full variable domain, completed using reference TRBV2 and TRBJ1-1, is EPEVTQTPSHQVTQMGQEVILRCVPISNHLYFYWYRQILGQKVEFLVSFYNNEISEKSEIFDDQFSVERPDGSNFTLKIRSTKLEDSAMYFCASSGQGGRNTEAFFGQGTRLTVV.

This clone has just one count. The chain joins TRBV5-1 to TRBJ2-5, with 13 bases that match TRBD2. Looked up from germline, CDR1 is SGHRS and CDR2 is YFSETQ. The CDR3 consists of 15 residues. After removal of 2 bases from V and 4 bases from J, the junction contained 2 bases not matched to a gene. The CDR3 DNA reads TGCGCCAGCAGCTTCGGACTAGCGGGAGCAGAGACCCAGTACTTC. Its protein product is CASSFGLAGAETQYF. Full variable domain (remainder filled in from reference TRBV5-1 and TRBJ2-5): KAGVTQTPRYLIKTRGQQVTLSCSPISGHRSVSWYQQTPGQGLQFLFEYFSETQRNKGNFPGRFSGRQFSNSRSEMNVSTLELGDSALYLCASSFGLAGAETQYFGPGTRLLVL.

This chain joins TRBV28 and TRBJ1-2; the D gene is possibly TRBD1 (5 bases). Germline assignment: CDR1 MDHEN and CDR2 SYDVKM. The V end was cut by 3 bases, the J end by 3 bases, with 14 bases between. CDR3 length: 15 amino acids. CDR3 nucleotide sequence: TGTGCCAGCAGTTTCCCGGGACGGGCACACTATGGCTACACCTTC. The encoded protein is CASSFPGRAHYGYTF.

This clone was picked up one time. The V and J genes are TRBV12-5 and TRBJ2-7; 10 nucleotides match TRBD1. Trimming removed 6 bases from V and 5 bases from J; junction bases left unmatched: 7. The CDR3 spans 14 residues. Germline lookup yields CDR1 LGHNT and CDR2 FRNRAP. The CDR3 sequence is CASGPGQGSHEQYF. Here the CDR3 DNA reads TGTGCTAGTGGACCGGGACAGGGGTCTCACGAGCAGTACTTC.

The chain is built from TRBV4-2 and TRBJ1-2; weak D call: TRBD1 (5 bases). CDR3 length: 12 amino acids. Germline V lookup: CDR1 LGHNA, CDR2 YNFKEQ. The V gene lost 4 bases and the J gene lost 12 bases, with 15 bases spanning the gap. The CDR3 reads CASSPDGAGHTF. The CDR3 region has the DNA TGTGCCAGCAGCCCTGACGGGGCCGGCCACACCTTC.